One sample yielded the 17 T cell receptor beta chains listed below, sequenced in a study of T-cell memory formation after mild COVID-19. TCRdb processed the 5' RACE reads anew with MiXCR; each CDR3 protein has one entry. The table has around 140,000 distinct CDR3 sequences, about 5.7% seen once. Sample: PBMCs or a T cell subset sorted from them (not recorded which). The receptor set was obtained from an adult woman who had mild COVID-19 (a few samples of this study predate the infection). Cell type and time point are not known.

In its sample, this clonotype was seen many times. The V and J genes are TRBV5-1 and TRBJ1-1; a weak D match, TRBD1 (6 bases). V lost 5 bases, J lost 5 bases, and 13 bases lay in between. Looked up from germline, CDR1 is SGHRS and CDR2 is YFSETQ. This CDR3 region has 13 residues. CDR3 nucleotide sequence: TGCGCCAGCAGTTCTGCCGGACAGACTGAAGCTTTCTTT. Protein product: CASSSAGQTEAFF.

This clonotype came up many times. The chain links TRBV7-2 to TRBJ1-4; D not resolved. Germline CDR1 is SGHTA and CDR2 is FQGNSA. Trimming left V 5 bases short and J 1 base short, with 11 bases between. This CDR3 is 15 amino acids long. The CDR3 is CASSPRHGTNEKLFF. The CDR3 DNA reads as TGTGCCAGCAGCCCGCGTCACGGAACTAATGAAAAACTGTTTTTT.

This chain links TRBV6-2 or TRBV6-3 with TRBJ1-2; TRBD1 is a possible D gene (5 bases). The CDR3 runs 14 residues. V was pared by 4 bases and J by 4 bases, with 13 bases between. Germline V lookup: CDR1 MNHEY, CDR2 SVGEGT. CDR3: CASSSIRDLYGYTF. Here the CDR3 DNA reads TGTGCCAGCAGTTCCATCAGGGACCTCTATGGCTACACCTTC.

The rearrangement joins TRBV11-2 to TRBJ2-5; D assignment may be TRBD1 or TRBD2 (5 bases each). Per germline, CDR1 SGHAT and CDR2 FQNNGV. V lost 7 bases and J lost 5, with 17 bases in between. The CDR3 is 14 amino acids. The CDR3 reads CASNPSGAIETQYF. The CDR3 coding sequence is TGTGCCAGCAATCCTTCCGGGGCCATCGAGACCCAGTACTTC. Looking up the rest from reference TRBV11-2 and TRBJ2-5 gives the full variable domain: EAGVAQSPRYKIIEKRQSVAFWCNPISGHATLYWYQQILGQGPKLLIQFQNNGVVDDSQLPKDRFSAERLKGVDSTLKIQPAKLEDSAVYLCASNPSGAIETQYFGPGTRLLVL.

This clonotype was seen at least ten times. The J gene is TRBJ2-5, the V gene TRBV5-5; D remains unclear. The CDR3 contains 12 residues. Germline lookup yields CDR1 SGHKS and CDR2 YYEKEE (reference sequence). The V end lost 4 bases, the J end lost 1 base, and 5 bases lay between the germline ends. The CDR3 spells CASSHFQETQYF. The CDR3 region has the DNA TGTGCCAGCAGCCACTTCCAAGAGACCCAGTACTTC.

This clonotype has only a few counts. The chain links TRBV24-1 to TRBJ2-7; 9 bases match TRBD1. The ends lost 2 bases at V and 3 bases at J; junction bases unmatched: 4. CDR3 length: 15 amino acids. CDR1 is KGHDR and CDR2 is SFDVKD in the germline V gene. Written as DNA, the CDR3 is TGTGCCACCAGTGATTCCGGGACAGGGTACTACGAGCAGTACTTC. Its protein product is CATSDSGTGYYEQYF.

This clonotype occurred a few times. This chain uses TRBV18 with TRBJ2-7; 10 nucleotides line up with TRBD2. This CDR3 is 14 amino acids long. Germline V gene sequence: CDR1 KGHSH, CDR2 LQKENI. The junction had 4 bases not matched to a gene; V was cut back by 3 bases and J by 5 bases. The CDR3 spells CASSPGTSANEQYF. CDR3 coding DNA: TGTGCCAGCTCACCTGGGACTAGCGCCAACGAGCAGTACTTC.

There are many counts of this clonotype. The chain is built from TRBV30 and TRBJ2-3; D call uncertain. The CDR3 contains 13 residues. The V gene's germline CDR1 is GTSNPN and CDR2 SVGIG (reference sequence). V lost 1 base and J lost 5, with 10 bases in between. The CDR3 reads CAWSGTSRDTQYF. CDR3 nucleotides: TGTGCCTGGAGTGGGACGTCCCGAGATACGCAGTATTTT.

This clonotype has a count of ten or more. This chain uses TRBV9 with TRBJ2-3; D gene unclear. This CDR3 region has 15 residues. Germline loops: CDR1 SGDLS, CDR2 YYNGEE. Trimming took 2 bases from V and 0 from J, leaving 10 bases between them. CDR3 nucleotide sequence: TGTGCCAGCAGCGTGTCTTCCACTAGCACAGATACGCAGTATTTT. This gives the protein CASSVSSTSTDTQYF. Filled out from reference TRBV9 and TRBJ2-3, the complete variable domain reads DSGVTQTPKHLITATGQRVTLRCSPRSGDLSVYWYQQSLDQGLQFLIQYYNGEERAKGNILERFSAQQFPDLHSELNLSSLELGDSALYFCASSVSSTSTDTQYFGPGTRLTVL.

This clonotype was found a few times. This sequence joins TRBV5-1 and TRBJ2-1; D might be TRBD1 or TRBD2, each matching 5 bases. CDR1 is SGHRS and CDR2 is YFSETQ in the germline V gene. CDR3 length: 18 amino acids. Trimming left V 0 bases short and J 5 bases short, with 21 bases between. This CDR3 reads CASSLDGRAPRAHNEQFF. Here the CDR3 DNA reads TGCGCCAGCAGCTTGGACGGCAGGGCCCCGAGGGCCCACAATGAGCAGTTCTTC.

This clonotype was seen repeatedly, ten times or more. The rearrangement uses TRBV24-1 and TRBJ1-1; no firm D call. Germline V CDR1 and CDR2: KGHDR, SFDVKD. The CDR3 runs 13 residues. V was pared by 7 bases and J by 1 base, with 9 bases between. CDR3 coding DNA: TGTGCCACCAGCCGGACGGAGAACACTGAAGCTTTCTTT. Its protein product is CATSRTENTEAFF.

CDR3: CASSASRDSPLHF. In DNA, the CDR3 is TGTGCCAGCAGTGCCTCAAGGGATTCACCCCTCCACTTT. V usage is TRBV12-3 or TRBV12-4 and J usage is TRBJ1-6, with D uncertain. The CDR3 is made up of 13 amino acids. Between the trimmed V and J ends, which lost 5 bases and 8 bases, there was a span of 10 bases.

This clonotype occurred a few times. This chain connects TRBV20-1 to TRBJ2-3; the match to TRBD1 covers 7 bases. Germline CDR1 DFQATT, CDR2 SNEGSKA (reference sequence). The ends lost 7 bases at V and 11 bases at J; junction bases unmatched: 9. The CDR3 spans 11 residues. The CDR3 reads CSVHRDRGQYF. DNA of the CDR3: TGCAGTGTCCACCGGGACAGAGGGCAGTATTTT.

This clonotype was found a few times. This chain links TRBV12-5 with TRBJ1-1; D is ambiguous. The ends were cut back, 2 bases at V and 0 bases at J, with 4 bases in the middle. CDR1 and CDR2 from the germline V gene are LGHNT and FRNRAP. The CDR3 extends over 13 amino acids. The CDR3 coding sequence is TGTGCTAGTGGTTTGCACCTGAACACTGAAGCTTTCTTT. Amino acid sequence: CASGLHLNTEAFF. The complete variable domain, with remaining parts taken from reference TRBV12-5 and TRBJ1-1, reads DARVTQTPRHKVTEMGQEVTMRCQPILGHNTVFWYRQTMMQGLELLAYFRNRAPLDDSGMPKDRFSAEMPDATLATLKIQPSEPRDSAVYFCASGLHLNTEAFFGQGTRLTVV.

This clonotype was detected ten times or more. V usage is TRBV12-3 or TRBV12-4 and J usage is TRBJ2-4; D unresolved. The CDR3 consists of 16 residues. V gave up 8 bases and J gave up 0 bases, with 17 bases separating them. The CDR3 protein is CASRIGSNLAKNIQYF. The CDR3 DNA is TGTGCCAGCCGGATCGGCAGCAACCTAGCCAAAAACATTCAGTACTTC.

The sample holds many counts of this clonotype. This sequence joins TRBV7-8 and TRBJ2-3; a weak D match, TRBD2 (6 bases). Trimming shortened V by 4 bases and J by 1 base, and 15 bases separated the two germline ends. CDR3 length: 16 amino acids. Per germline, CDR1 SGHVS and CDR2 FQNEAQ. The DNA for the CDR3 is TGTGCCAGCAGCTGGGACTCGCGGGTACGCACAGATACGCAGTATTTT. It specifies CASSWDSRVRTDTQYF.

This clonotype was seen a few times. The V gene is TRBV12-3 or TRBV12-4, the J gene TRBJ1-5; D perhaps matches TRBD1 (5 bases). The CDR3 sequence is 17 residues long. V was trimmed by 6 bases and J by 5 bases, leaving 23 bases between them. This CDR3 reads CASRRSPGRISDQPQHF. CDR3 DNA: TGTGCCAGCAGACGGTCCCCAGGGCGGATATCGGATCAGCCCCAGCATTTT.